The 20 T cell receptor beta chains presented below share a single source sample, sequenced in a study of cytomegalovirus exposure and HLA in healthy donors. 13 Jbeta primers and 60 Vbeta primers were used for the PCR. Produced via immunoSEQ multiplex PCR; TCRdb's table is partial and in-frame only. The table includes around 180,000 clones, about 77% detected once. Sequencing was carried out using PBMCs. The receptor set was obtained from a young woman in good health and CMV-seropositive.

This chain connects TRBV4-3 to TRBJ2-7, with D maybe TRBD1 (5 bases). V dropped 0 bases and J dropped 2 bases, with 17 bases sitting between them. CDR3 length equals 17 residues. The germline gives CDR1 LGHNA, CDR2 YSLEER. This chain's CDR3 is CASSQDRAGSIAYEQYF. For the CDR3, the DNA is TGCGCCAGCAGCCAAGATCGAGCAGGGTCCATTGCCTACGAGCAGTACTTC.

The rearrangement links TRBV5-1 to TRBJ2-7, with 10 bases aligning to TRBD1. The CDR3 contains 15 residues. Losses at the gene ends were 2 bases for V and 5 bases for J; bases not matched to a gene: 7. Germline lookup yields CDR1 SGHRS and CDR2 YFSETQ. Here the CDR3 DNA reads TGCGCCAGCAGCTTTGAGGGACAGGGGATAAACGAGCAGTACTTC. Translated: CASSFEGQGINEQYF.

The chain has TRBV19 and TRBJ1-1; tentative D call: TRBD1 (5 bases). Per the germline V gene, CDR1 is LNHDA and CDR2 is SQIVND (reference sequence). The CDR3 has 17 residues. Deletions cut 4 bases from V and 0 bases from J, with 18 bases between. The CDR3 DNA follows: TGTGCCAGTAGTACATCATATCAATTACAGGTGAACACTGAAGCTTTCTTT. This sequence encodes CASSTSYQLQVNTEAFF.

The chain links TRBV5-1 to TRBJ1-2, with D possibly being TRBD1 (6 bases). The CDR3 consists of 13 residues. Germline V CDR1 and CDR2: SGHRS, YFSETQ. With 0 bases removed from V and 7 bases from J, the gap between germline ends came to 10 bases. CDR3 amino acids: CASSLGQDGGYTF. The CDR3 DNA sequence: TGCGCCAGCAGCTTGGGACAGGACGGTGGCTACACCTTC.

V is TRBV6-1 and J is TRBJ1-4; the D is unclear. Per the germline V gene, CDR1 is MNHNS and CDR2 is SASEGT. This CDR3 is built from 14 residues. V shed 1 base and J shed 8 bases, with 11 bases lying between them. DNA for the CDR3: TGTGCCAGCAGTGAAGGGGTAGCACGGGAAAAACTGTTTTTT. Amino acid sequence: CASSEGVAREKLFF.

Here the CDR3 DNA reads TGTGCCAGCAGTACCGGGACAGACTACAATGAGCAGTTCTTC. This sequence encodes CASSTGTDYNEQFF. The rearrangement links TRBV6-5 to TRBJ2-1; 7 bases are a match to TRBD1. The CDR3 consists of 14 residues. Germline lookup yields CDR1 MNHEY and CDR2 SVGAGI. The junction had 4 bases not matched to a gene; V was cut back by 5 bases and J by 3 bases.

The V gene is TRBV5-5, the J gene TRBJ2-3; D call uncertain. The CDR3 runs 16 residues. With 6 bases removed from V and 1 base from J, the gap between germline ends came to 18 bases. Per the germline V gene, CDR1 is SGHKS and CDR2 is YYEKEE (reference sequence). Here the CDR3 DNA reads TGTGCCAGCACTTACCGCTCCCAGTCTGGCACAGATACGCAGTATTTT. Translation: CASTYRSQSGTDTQYF.

The CDR3 DNA reads as TGTGCCAGCAGCTCGACAGGGATAAACTATGGCTACACCTTC. It translates to CASSSTGINYGYTF. J is TRBJ1-2 and V is TRBV7-9, with 7 bases matching TRBD1. The CDR3 covers 14 residues. V shed 4 bases, J shed 2 bases, and the junction held 4 bases outside the gene matches. Per germline, CDR1 SEHNR and CDR2 FQNEAQ (reference sequence).

This chain links TRBV7-9 with TRBJ2-7; weak D call: TRBD1 (7 bases). V lost 5 bases to trimming and J lost 3 bases, with 20 bases between them. The CDR3 covers 16 residues. The V gene's germline CDR1 is SEHNR and CDR2 FQNEAQ (reference sequence). CDR3 residues: CASSPKEGQNIYEQYF. CDR3 coding DNA: TGTGCCAGCAGCCCTAAGGAGGGACAGAACATCTACGAGCAGTACTTC.

The chain carries TRBV5-5 and TRBJ1-2; no reliable D call. The CDR3 runs 15 residues. Trimming left V 5 bases short and J 0 bases short, with 14 bases between. Germline values: CDR1 SGHKS, CDR2 YYEKEE (reference sequence). This CDR3 reads CASSLTPRANYGYTF. The CDR3 DNA is TGTGCCAGCAGTCTGACCCCACGGGCTAACTATGGCTACACCTTC.

The DNA for the CDR3 is TGTGCCAGTAATGTCAGGGATGACTATGGCTACACCTTC. The encoded protein is CASNVRDDYGYTF. The chain combines TRBV19 with TRBJ1-2, with TRBD1 as a possible D gene (5 bases). V shed 7 bases and J shed 3 bases, with 12 bases lying between them. The germline V gene has CDR1 LNHDA and CDR2 SQIVND (reference sequence). This CDR3 spans 13 amino acids. The whole variable domain, filled in from reference TRBV19 and TRBJ1-2, reads DGGITQSPKYLFRKEGQNVTLSCEQNLNHDAMYWYRQDPGQGLRLIYYSQIVNDFQKGDIAEGYSVSREKKESFPLTVTSAQKNPTAFYLCASNVRDDYGYTFGSGTRLTVV.

The genes are TRBV25-1 and TRBJ2-3, with TRBD1 identical over 11 bases. The V gene end was trimmed by 6 bases and the J gene end by 4 bases; junction bases not matched to a gene: 6. This CDR3 is 15 amino acids long. Looked up from germline, CDR1 is MGHDK and CDR2 is SYGVNS. The CDR3 loop reads CASRPGQGDSDTQYF. The CDR3, as DNA: TGTGCCAGCAGACCGGGACAGGGGGATTCAGATACGCAGTATTTT.

The chain uses TRBV27 and TRBJ2-2, with D tentatively TRBD1 (5 bases). Germline loops: CDR1 MNHEY, CDR2 SMNVEV (reference sequence). This CDR3 is 16 amino acids long. The V and J ends lost 6 bases and 2 bases respectively, with 16 bases between them. CDR3 DNA: TGTGCCAGCAGGACCGGACAAGGCCTCAACACCGGGGAGCTGTTTTTT. As protein: CASRTGQGLNTGELFF.

The chain carries TRBV6-5 and TRBJ1-1; weak D call: TRBD1 (6 bases). Trimming pared 6 bases from V and 12 bases from J, leaving 17 bases between. CDR1 and CDR2 from the germline V gene are MNHEY and SVGAGI. This CDR3 spans 12 amino acids. DNA for the CDR3: TGTGCCAGCAGACCCAAACAGGGAAGGCCTTTCTTT. This gives the protein CASRPKQGRPFF.

The gene calls are TRBV5-4 and TRBJ1-2; tentatively, D is TRBD1 (6 bases). The CDR3 extends over 15 amino acids. Germline V gene lookup returns CDR1 SGHNT and CDR2 YYREEE (reference sequence). Trimming pared 4 bases from V and 5 bases from J, leaving 18 bases between. The CDR3 DNA follows: TGTGCCAGCAGCCCAGCCGGGGACATTGAGTATGGCTACACCTTC. This sequence encodes CASSPAGDIEYGYTF.

As for this clone: One end of the junction is discordant with germline, which a read error may explain. The genes are TRBV4-1 and TRBJ2-7, with D possibly TRBD2 on 6 matching bases. CDR3 length: 14 residues. Germline CDR1 MGHRA, CDR2 YSYEKL. Here the CDR3 DNA reads TGCGCCAGCAGCCGGGCTGTTCCTGGGACTTCGACTTTCTTC. This translates into CASSRAVPGTSTFF.

The V and J genes are TRBV6-5 and TRBJ1-6; possible D gene TRBD1, 5 bases. The ends were cut back, 5 bases at V and 7 bases at J, with 15 bases in the middle. CDR1 and CDR2 from the germline V gene are MNHEY and SVGAGI. CDR3 size: 15 residues. CDR3: CASSGVGVDNSPLHF. The CDR3 nucleotides read TGTGCCAGCAGTGGGGTAGGGGTAGACAATTCACCCCTCCACTTT.

The chain has TRBV27 and TRBJ2-1; D perhaps matches TRBD1 (5 bases). The V end was cut by 8 bases, the J end by 10 bases, with 15 bases between. This CDR3 is 12 amino acids long. From germline, CDR1 is MNHEY and CDR2 SMNVEV (reference sequence). In DNA form, the CDR3 reads TGTGCCAGCCGAAAAAGGGGCTCCGAGCAGTTCTTC. Protein: CASRKRGSEQFF.

The rearrangement joins TRBV7-9 to TRBJ2-7, with 7 bases identical to TRBD2. This CDR3 is built from 13 residues. Germline CDR1 and CDR2: SEHNR and FQNEAQ (reference sequence). Trimming took 8 bases from V and 2 from J; bases not matched to a gene: 6. The CDR3 is CASSAAGAYEQYF. The CDR3 DNA reads as TGTGCCAGCTCCGCGGCGGGAGCCTACGAGCAGTACTTC.

The rearrangement links TRBV5-1 to TRBJ2-1; 7 nucleotides match TRBD1. Germline loops: CDR1 SGHRS, CDR2 YFSETQ. V was clipped by 5 bases and J by 4 bases; unmatched bases: 9. This CDR3 is built from 15 residues. CDR3 DNA sequence: TGCGCCAGCAGGACAGACAGGGCAGAATACAATGAGCAGTTCTTC. It is translated as CASRTDRAEYNEQFF.